Listed below are T cell receptor beta chains from one sample, sequenced in a study of CD8+ T cells in alopecia areata. Profiled with immunoSEQ multiplex PCR; TCRdb holds only in-frame clones, not every one. The repertoire includes about 140,000 clones, around 86% of them detected once, and less than 15% sits in the top ten. The sample was CD8+ T cells sorted from blood, taken at week 4, from a patient treated with tofacitinib. The source of these receptors is a human donor with alopecia areata. CDR3s include the opening cysteine and the closing phenylalanine or tryptophan. The D gene is left open where the match is weak. The listing skips clone size in some rows; elsewhere it reads once, few, many or a size class.

CDR3aa	CDR3nt	v_gene	j_gene	abundance	d_gene	len
CSVRDKTYNEQFF	TGCAGCGTCCGGGACAAGACTTACAATGAGCAGTTCTTC	TRBV29-1	TRBJ2-1	.	.	13
CASSEFRPPHEQFF	TGTGCCAGCAGTGAATTTCGGCCCCCCCATGAGCAGTTCTTC	TRBV6-1	TRBJ2-1	.	.	14
CSVDPGDFYGYTF	TGCAGCGTTGATCCCGGGGACTTCTATGGCTACACCTTC	TRBV29-1	TRBJ1-2	once	.	13
CASSSPGTGLFEQYF	TGTGCCAGCAGCTCCCCCGGGACAGGGCTTTTCGAGCAGTACTTC	TRBV13	TRBJ2-7	.	TRBD1	15
CSAEAGWSEKLFF	TGCAGCGCTGAAGCGGGTTGGTCGGAAAAACTGTTTTTT	TRBV29-1	TRBJ1-4	.	.	13
CASSSLTGGYETQYF	TGTGCCAGCAGTTCCCTGACAGGGGGCTATGAGACCCAGTACTTC	TRBV13	TRBJ2-5	.	TRBD1	15
CASSGRGITDTQYF	TGTGCCAGCAGCGGTCGGGGGATCACAGATACGCAGTATTTT	TRBV7-2	TRBJ2-3	.	.	14
CASSDGQGTYEQYF	TGTGCCAGCAGTGATGGCCAGGGCACCTACGAGCAGTACTTC	TRBV25-1	TRBJ2-7	.	.	14
CATGAYYEQYF	TGTGCCACCGGGGCGTACTACGAGCAGTACTTC	TRBV6-1	TRBJ2-7	.	.	11
CASSYWGTESYEQYF	TGTGCCAGCAGTTACTGGGGGACAGAGTCCTACGAGCAGTACTTC	TRBV6-5	TRBJ2-7	once	TRBD1	15
CASTPLGGSYEQYF	TGTGCCAGCACCCCATTGGGCGGATCCTACGAGCAGTACTTC	TRBV27	TRBJ2-7	.	.	14
CASSRDLSSYEQYF	TGCGCCAGCAGTCGGGACTTGAGCTCCTACGAGCAGTACTTC	TRBV10-1	TRBJ2-7	.	.	14
CASSAGGVYGYTF	TGTGCCAGCAGTGCAGGGGGCGTTTATGGCTACACCTTC	TRBV25-1	TRBJ1-2	.	TRBD1	13
CASSWQEAGYGYTF	TGTGCCAGCAGTTGGCAGGAGGCAGGCTATGGCTACACCTTC	TRBV6-1	TRBJ1-2	.	.	14
CASSNPGTGAYEQYF	TGCGCCAGCAGCAACCCAGGGACAGGCGCCTACGAGCAGTACTTC	TRBV4-1	TRBJ2-7	.	TRBD1	15
CASSVGPGVNTEAFF	TGTGCCAGCAGCGTAGGCCCGGGAGTGAACACTGAAGCTTTCTTT	TRBV9	TRBJ1-1	.	.	15
CASSLETGRADTQYF	TGTGCCAGCAGCTTGGAAACAGGTCGTGCAGATACGCAGTATTTT	TRBV5-4	TRBJ2-3	.	.	15
CASSSQPGQTQETQYF	TGTGCCAGCAGCTCGCAGCCGGGGCAGACTCAAGAGACCCAGTACTTC	TRBV7-6	TRBJ2-5	.	.	16
CASSSGQGVNYGYTF	TGTGCCAGCAGCTCGGGACAGGGGGTCAACTATGGCTACACCTTC	TRBV11-1	TRBJ1-2	.	TRBD1	15
CASSLERARSHEQFF	TGCGCCAGCAGCTTGGAGCGGGCGCGCAGCCATGAGCAGTTCTTC	TRBV5-1	TRBJ2-1	.	.	15
CSVEGGRGRNTGELFF	TGCAGCGTTGAAGGGGGCAGGGGGAGAAACACCGGGGAGCTGTTTTTT	TRBV29-1	TRBJ2-2	once	TRBD1	16
CASSLESTEAFF	TGTGCCAGCAGCTTAGAAAGCACTGAAGCTTTCTTT	TRBV7-9	TRBJ1-1	.	.	12
CAWDRDGNTEAFF	TGTGCTTGGGACAGGGATGGTAACACTGAAGCTTTCTTT	TRBV30	TRBJ1-1	.	TRBD1	13
CASSARTSGSRPSDEQFF	TGTGCCAGCAGTGCCAGGACTAGCGGGAGCCGACCCAGCGATGAGCAGTTCTTC	TRBV9	TRBJ2-1	.	TRBD2	18
CAVSGGGTEAFF	TGTGCCGTCTCGGGGGGTGGCACTGAAGCTTTCTTT	TRBV10-3	TRBJ1-1	.	.	12
CASRTGVHEQYF	TGCGCCAGCAGGACAGGTGTCCACGAGCAGTACTTC	TRBV5-1	TRBJ2-7	.	.	12
CASSTGTGLVYEQYF	TGTGCCAGTAGTACCGGGACAGGGCTCGTCTACGAGCAGTACTTC	TRBV19	TRBJ2-7	.	TRBD1	15
CASSFFYTLRERKETQYF	TGTGCCAGCAGCTTTTTCTACACTCTGCGCGAGCGGAAAGAGACCCAGTACTTC	TRBV5-6	TRBJ2-5	.	.	18
CASSLLGASNTEAFF	TGTGCCAGCAGCTTATTAGGGGCCTCGAACACTGAAGCTTTCTTT	TRBV11-1	TRBJ1-1	once	.	15
CASSPGGGSSYEQYF	TGCGCCAGCAGCCCCGGGGGGGGTAGCTCCTACGAGCAGTACTTC	TRBV4-1	TRBJ2-7	.	TRBD2	15
CASSQERGGTSGYTF	TGCGCCAGCAGCCAAGAAAGAGGAGGAACTAGTGGCTACACCTTC	TRBV4-1	TRBJ1-2	.	.	15
CASSLGWGNQPQHF	TGTGCCAGCAGTTTGGGATGGGGTAATCAGCCCCAGCATTTT	TRBV27	TRBJ1-5	once	.	14
CSVEEAATSTDTQYF	TGCAGCGTTGAAGAAGCGGCAACTAGCACAGATACGCAGTATTTT	TRBV29-1	TRBJ2-3	once	.	15
CASSQNKGLYEQYF	TGTGCCAGTAGTCAGAATAAGGGCCTTTACGAGCAGTACTTC	TRBV19	TRBJ2-7	.	.	14
CSVMDRGFNQPQHF	TGCAGCGTTATGGACAGGGGATTCAATCAGCCCCAGCATTTT	TRBV29-1	TRBJ1-5	.	TRBD1	14
CSVEEFGRAEGYTF	TGCAGCGTTGAAGAGTTTGGCAGGGCGGAAGGCTACACCTTC	TRBV29-1	TRBJ1-2	.	.	14
CASSDGTRSNQPQHF	TGTGCCAGCAGTGACGGGACGCGCAGCAATCAGCCCCAGCATTTT	TRBV6-1	TRBJ1-5	.	.	15
CASSFWFYNEQFF	TGTGCCAGCAGCTTCTGGTTCTACAATGAGCAGTTCTTC	TRBV11-1	TRBJ2-1	.	.	13
CASSEDRNNVLTF	TGTGCCAGCAGTGAAGATAGAAACAACGTCCTGACTTTC	TRBV6-1	TRBJ2-6	.	.	13
CSVVGTGGSSYNEQFF	TGCAGCGTTGTAGGGACAGGGGGTTCTTCCTACAATGAGCAGTTCTTC	TRBV29-1	TRBJ2-1	.	TRBD1	16
CASSVSNQPQHF	TGTGCCAGCAGCGTTAGCAATCAGCCCCAGCATTTT	TRBV13	TRBJ1-5	.	.	12
CSGTGVAGELFF	TGCAGCGGTACAGGGGTAGCCGGGGAGCTGTTTTTT	TRBV29-1	TRBJ2-2	few	TRBD1	12
CASSQAPAGTDLSNYGYTF	TGCGCCAGCAGCCAAGCACCTGCCGGGACAGATCTTTCTAACTATGGCTACACCTTC	TRBV4-1	TRBJ1-2	.	TRBD1	19
CASSEPGTAETQYF	TGTGCCAGCAGTGAACCCGGGACAGCAGAGACCCAGTACTTC	TRBV6-1	TRBJ2-5	.	TRBD1	14
CASWGGPATDTQYF	TGTGCCAGCTGGGGGGGGCCTGCCACAGATACGCAGTATTTT	TRBV6-1	TRBJ2-3	.	.	14
CASSQGVSYNEQFF	TGTGCCAGCAGCCAGGGAGTTTCCTACAATGAGCAGTTCTTC	TRBV27	TRBJ2-1	.	.	14
CASITPDLSSYEQYF	TGTGCCAGCATTACTCCGGACTTAAGCTCCTACGAGCAGTACTTC	TRBV6-5	TRBJ2-7	.	.	15
CAWSVGQGRSTDTQYF	TGTGCCTGGAGTGTCGGACAGGGTAGGAGCACAGATACGCAGTATTTT	TRBV30	TRBJ2-3	once	TRBD1	16
CASSAPRGPTDEQFF	TGTGCCAGTAGTGCACCCCGGGGGCCTACGGATGAGCAGTTCTTC	TRBV19	TRBJ2-1	.	.	15
CASSLLQGGETQYF	TGTGCCAGCAGTCTCCTACAGGGCGGAGAGACCCAGTACTTC	TRBV27	TRBJ2-5	.	.	14
CASSFGHLNTEAFF	TGTGCCAGCAGTTTTGGACATCTGAACACTGAAGCTTTCTTT	TRBV27	TRBJ1-1	.	.	14